A single sample is the source of the 32 T cell receptor beta chains below, sequenced in a study of blood T cell repertoires in COVID-19. Sequencing used immunoSEQ multiplex PCR; TCRdb keeps in-frame clones, though not all of them. The sample includes 55,000 to 75,000 clones, around 80% of them seen just once. The sequenced sample was peripheral blood. These TCRs come from a man in his sixties or seventies who had recovered from COVID-19.

This clone was recorded once. The V and J genes are TRBV4-3 and TRBJ2-3; D is perhaps TRBD1 (5 bases). Germline V gene sequence: CDR1 LGHNA, CDR2 YSLEER. The CDR3 covers 14 residues. Trimming took 0 bases from V and 5 from J, leaving 9 bases between them. Here the CDR3 DNA reads TGCGCCAGCAGCCAAGAGGGGCAAGAAGATACGCAGTATTTT. Protein product: CASSQEGQEDTQYF.

The chain's CDR3 is CASQGSGTEAFF. The CDR3 DNA follows: TGTGCCAGCCAGGGGTCGGGGACTGAAGCTTTCTTT. The chain recombines TRBV2 with TRBJ1-1, with TRBD1 as a possible D gene (6 bases). The CDR3 extends over 12 amino acids. V dropped 8 bases and J dropped 5 bases, with 12 bases sitting between them. In germline, CDR1 is SNHLY, CDR2 FYNNEI.

The chain carries TRBV5-1 and TRBJ2-2; 9 positions match TRBD2. The CDR3 is 16 residues long. Germline V gives CDR1 SGHRS, CDR2 YFSETQ. J lost 2 bases, V lost 3 bases, and 5 bases had no gene match. The CDR3 DNA sequence: TGCGCCAGCAGCTGGCCAGCGGGGGGCAACACCGGGGAGCTGTTTTTT. Its translation: CASSWPAGGNTGELFF.

The rearrangement links TRBV9 to TRBJ2-1; weak D call: TRBD2 (6 bases). Germline V gene lookup returns CDR1 SGDLS and CDR2 YYNGEE. The CDR3 length is 12 residues. V was trimmed by 3 bases and J by 10 bases, leaving 11 bases between them. CDR3 coding DNA: TGTGCCAGCAGCGCCGGGACTCAGGAGCAGTTCTTC. This codes for CASSAGTQEQFF.

This chain uses TRBV5-1 with TRBJ2-3, with 7 nucleotides matching TRBD1. V lost 5 bases to trimming and J lost 0 bases; unmatched junction nucleotides: 3. The CDR3 has 14 residues. In germline, CDR1 is SGHRS, CDR2 YFSETQ. The chain's CDR3 is CASRGTASTDTQYF. CDR3 nucleotides: TGCGCCAGCAGGGGGACAGCGAGCACAGATACGCAGTATTTT.

The V call is TRBV19, the J call TRBJ2-2; perhaps TRBD1 as D (6 bases). The V and J ends lost 5 bases and 0 bases respectively, with 10 bases between them. This CDR3 spans 15 amino acids. Germline values: CDR1 LNHDA, CDR2 SQIVND (reference sequence). CDR3 sequence reads: CASSRDITNTGELFF. The DNA of the CDR3 is TGTGCCAGTAGTCGGGACATAACGAACACCGGGGAGCTGTTTTTT. Supplemented by reference TRBV19 and TRBJ2-2, the full variable domain reads DGGITQSPKYLFRKEGQNVTLSCEQNLNHDAMYWYRQDPGQGLRLIYYSQIVNDFQKGDIAEGYSVSREKKESFPLTVTSAQKNPTAFYLCASSRDITNTGELFFGEGSRLTVL.

The chain recombines TRBV5-1 with TRBJ2-7; TRBD1 aligns across 9 bases. Germline V gene sequence: CDR1 SGHRS, CDR2 YFSETQ. This CDR3 spans 16 amino acids. The V segment lost 1 base and the J segment 7 bases; nucleotides outside the gene matches: 12. CDR3 residues: CASSLSSDRGLREQYF. The DNA for the CDR3 is TGCGCCAGCAGCTTGTCCTCGGACAGGGGACTTCGGGAGCAGTACTTC.

This chain joins TRBV6-1 and TRBJ1-1; D may be TRBD1 (5 bases). There are 16 residues in the CDR3. V was cut by 0 bases and J by 4 bases, with 15 bases left in between. The germline CDR1 and CDR2 sequences are MNHNS and SASEGT. The CDR3 bases are TGTGCCAGCAGTGAAGCGGGCCAGGGAGGGAGCACTGAAGCTTTCTTT. Residues: CASSEAGQGGSTEAFF.

The gene calls are TRBV19 and TRBJ1-5, with 9 bases aligning to TRBD1. The trim removed 5 bases at V and 4 bases at J, leaving 3 bases unmatched. The CDR3 contains 14 residues. CDR1 and CDR2 from the germline V gene are LNHDA and SQIVND (reference sequence). CDR3 in DNA: TGTGCCAGTAGTGTGGACAGGGGAAATCAGCCCCAGCATTTT. Translated: CASSVDRGNQPQHF.

This rearrangement joins TRBV2 to TRBJ2-2; a possible D gene is TRBD1 (6 bases). The CDR3 runs 13 residues. The germline CDR1 and CDR2 sequences are SNHLY and FYNNEI. Trimming took 6 bases from V and 6 from J, leaving 11 bases between them. The DNA of the CDR3 is TGTGCCAGCAGGTACAGGGTAGCCGGGGAGCTGTTTTTT. Residues: CASRYRVAGELFF. Based on the CDR3 plus reference TRBV2 and TRBJ2-2, the full variable domain is EPEVTQTPSHQVTQMGQEVILRCVPISNHLYFYWYRQILGQKVEFLVSFYNNEISEKSEIFDDQFSVERPDGSNFTLKIRSTKLEDSAMYFCASRYRVAGELFFGEGSRLTVL.

This clone appeared a few times. This rearrangement joins TRBV5-1 to TRBJ2-5; the D is unclear. The germline gives CDR1 SGHRS, CDR2 YFSETQ. CDR3 length: 13 amino acids. Trimming took 4 bases from V and 0 from J, leaving 7 bases between them. The CDR3 nucleotides read TGCGCCAGCAGCAGCACGTACCAAGAGACCCAGTACTTC. Protein sequence: CASSSTYQETQYF.

In nucleotides, the CDR3 is TGTGCCAGTAGTAGGCGACTAGCGGGGAGACAAGAGACCCAGTACTTC. It specifies CASSRRLAGRQETQYF. The chain carries TRBV19 and TRBJ2-5, with 11 positions matching TRBD2. J was trimmed by 2 bases and V by 4 bases; bases with no gene match: 6. This CDR3 has 16 amino acids. Looked up from germline, CDR1 is LNHDA and CDR2 is SQIVND (reference sequence).

The chain carries TRBV4-3 and TRBJ1-4, with D uncertain. CDR3 length: 16 residues. Germline-derived CDR1 and CDR2 are LGHNA and YSLEER. The V and J ends lost 2 bases and 1 base respectively, with 11 bases between them. The CDR3 loop reads CASSQRHVGTNEKLFF. CDR3 sequence (DNA): TGCGCCAGCAGCCAACGACACGTGGGAACTAATGAAAAACTGTTTTTT.

The chain uses TRBV5-1 and TRBJ2-3; 8 nucleotides agree with TRBD1. The ends lost 4 bases at V and 4 bases at J; junction bases unmatched: 5. Per germline, CDR1 SGHRS and CDR2 YFSETQ. There are 14 residues in the CDR3. In nucleotides, the CDR3 is TGCGCCAGCAGCCGAGGACAGGGCTCAGATACGCAGTATTTT. This sequence encodes CASSRGQGSDTQYF.

The V and J genes are TRBV18 and TRBJ1-2; D might be TRBD1 (5 bases). The germline V gene has CDR1 KGHSH and CDR2 LQKENI. Between the trimmed V and J ends, which lost 1 base and 7 bases, there was a span of 19 bases. The CDR3 has 16 amino acids. The CDR3 reads CASSPLYSITDIGYTF. The CDR3 DNA reads as TGTGCCAGCTCACCACTATATAGTATTACGGACATTGGCTACACCTTC.

This chain links TRBV7-9 with TRBJ2-4; 7 bases are a match to TRBD1. This CDR3 has 15 amino acids. With V trimmed by 4 bases and J by 2 bases, 5 bases remained unmatched. Germline values: CDR1 SEHNR, CDR2 FQNEAQ (reference sequence). The chain's CDR3 is CASSSRQGPKNIQYF. The CDR3 DNA reads TGTGCCAGCAGCTCTAGACAGGGTCCCAAAAACATTCAGTACTTC.

The chain has TRBV7-8 and TRBJ2-2; maybe TRBD2 (5 bases). V lost 7 bases and J 2 bases, leaving 14 bases between the germline ends. The V gene's germline CDR1 is SGHVS and CDR2 FQNEAQ. This CDR3 is 15 amino acids long. The CDR3 is CASKAEIDNTGELFF. CDR3 DNA: TGTGCCAGCAAAGCGGAAATAGATAACACCGGGGAGCTGTTTTTT.

In this sample, this clone turned up once. The CDR3 region is CASSRTGYYGYTF. CDR3 nucleotide sequence: TGTGCCAGTAGTCGGACAGGGTACTATGGCTACACCTTC. The chain uses TRBV19 and TRBJ1-2, with 8 nucleotides matching TRBD1. Germline CDR1 is LNHDA and CDR2 is SQIVND (reference sequence). With V trimmed by 5 bases and J by 3 bases, 2 bases remained unmatched. The CDR3 runs 13 residues.

The chain employs TRBV7-3 and TRBJ1-2, with D unclear. The CDR3 is 13 residues long. CDR1 SGHTA and CDR2 FQGTGA come from the germline V gene. V was pared by 3 bases and J by 3 bases, with 8 bases between. CDR3 sequence (DNA): TGTGCCAGCAGCTTTGGGCGCGACTATGGCTACACCTTC. It is translated as CASSFGRDYGYTF.

This clone was observed once. The chain couples TRBV5-1 to TRBJ2-2, with TRBD1 matching 11 bases. Germline lookup yields CDR1 SGHRS and CDR2 YFSETQ. Losses at the gene ends were 4 bases for V and 3 bases for J; bases not matched to a gene: 8. CDR3 length: 17 residues. CDR3 in amino acids: CASSSGTGGVYTGELFF. The CDR3 nucleotides are TGCGCCAGCAGCAGCGGGACAGGGGGAGTCTACACCGGGGAGCTGTTTTTT.

The chain uses TRBV7-2 and TRBJ1-2, with 9 bases aligning to TRBD1. Germline-derived CDR1 and CDR2 are SGHTA and FQGNSA. Unmatched junction bases numbered 8, after V lost 6 bases and J lost 6 bases. The CDR3 totals 14 residues. The CDR3 sequence: CASSRATGGDGYTF. The CDR3 nucleotides are TGTGCCAGCAGTAGGGCAACAGGGGGCGATGGCTACACCTTC.

The chain uses TRBV19 and TRBJ2-7; tentative D call: TRBD2 (5 bases). Trimming stripped 5 bases from V and 0 bases from J, with 11 bases between. CDR1 and CDR2 from the germline V gene are LNHDA and SQIVND (reference sequence). This CDR3 is built from 14 residues. The CDR3 DNA follows: TGTGCCAGTAGTGGGCGGGTGAACTCCTACGAGCAGTACTTC. The encoded protein is CASSGRVNSYEQYF.

The rearrangement links TRBV6-5 to TRBJ1-5; weak D call: TRBD1 (6 bases). CDR3 length equals 15 residues. The V gene lost 8 bases and the J gene lost 4 bases, with 18 bases spanning the gap. Germline V gene sequence: CDR1 MNHEY, CDR2 SVGAGI. The chain's CDR3 is CASAPVQGGNQPQHF. As DNA, the CDR3 is TGTGCCAGCGCCCCGGTACAGGGTGGGAATCAGCCCCAGCATTTT.

The rearrangement links TRBV10-3 to TRBJ2-2; D gene ambiguous. Germline loops: CDR1 ENHRY, CDR2 SYGVKD. This CDR3 comprises 14 residues. The V end lost 6 bases, the J end lost 4 bases, and 12 bases lay between the germline ends. CDR3 in DNA: TGTGCCATCAGGAATCCAGCTAGCACCGGGGAGCTGTTTTTT. This codes for CAIRNPASTGELFF.

This clone showed up just a few times. This chain joins TRBV4-3 and TRBJ2-3, with D perhaps TRBD2 (6 bases). CDR3 length: 16 residues. Germline CDR1 and CDR2: LGHNA and YSLEER. Trimming cost V 0 bases and J 2 bases, with 12 bases left between them. CDR3 coding DNA: TGCGCCAGCAGCCAAGATGGGGGGTGGGACACAGATACGCAGTATTTT. It translates to CASSQDGGWDTDTQYF.

The rearrangement joins TRBV10-3 to TRBJ2-1, with 9 positions matching TRBD1. Trimming at V came to 6 bases and at J to 0 bases, leaving 9 bases not matched to a gene. Germline CDR1 reads ENHRY; CDR2 reads SYGVKD. This CDR3 comprises 17 residues. CDR3 in amino acids: CAIRVVQGQGSYNEQFF. The CDR3 coding sequence is TGTGCCATCAGAGTAGTACAGGGACAGGGCTCCTACAATGAGCAGTTCTTC.

The chain joins TRBV20-1 to TRBJ2-3; D unresolved. V was clipped by 3 bases and J by 6 bases, with 4 bases between them. CDR1 and CDR2 from the germline V gene are DFQATT and SNEGSKA (reference sequence). This CDR3 spans 10 amino acids. DNA for the CDR3: TGCAGTGCTAGCTTGGATACGCAGTATTTT. It is translated as CSASLDTQYF.

CDR3 amino acids: CASSSSTGQISNYGYTF. DNA for the CDR3: TGCGCCAGCAGCTCCTCGACAGGTCAGATCTCTAACTATGGCTACACCTTC. The V gene is TRBV5-1, the J gene TRBJ1-2; D is perhaps TRBD1 (6 bases). This CDR3 has 17 amino acids. The germline V gene encodes CDR1 SGHRS and CDR2 YFSETQ. V lost 3 bases to trimming and J lost 0 bases, with 18 bases between them.

The chain recombines TRBV7-6 with TRBJ1-1; D call uncertain. The V gene's germline CDR1 is SGHVS and CDR2 FNYEAQ. The CDR3 loop spans 10 amino acids. V lost 11 bases and J 3 bases, leaving 7 bases between the germline ends. The CDR3 protein is CASGDTEAFF. Here the CDR3 DNA reads TGTGCCTCAGGCGACACTGAAGCTTTCTTT.

The V call is TRBV9, the J call TRBJ2-1; D is possibly TRBD1 (5 bases). Germline V gene lookup returns CDR1 SGDLS and CDR2 YYNGEE. CDR3 length: 15 amino acids. Between the trimmed V and J ends, which lost 6 bases and 1 base, there was a span of 14 bases. The CDR3 DNA reads TGTGCCAGCAACAGGATAGGAGTTTCCTACAATGAGCAGTTCTTC. This sequence encodes CASNRIGVSYNEQFF.

The chain has TRBV18 and TRBJ2-4; 7 positions match TRBD1. Germline assignment: CDR1 KGHSH and CDR2 LQKENI. The CDR3 spans 11 residues. J was trimmed by 13 bases and V by 4 bases; bases with no gene match: 4. CDR3 residues: CASSLDREQYF. In nucleotides, the CDR3 is TGTGCCAGCTCACTTGACAGGGAGCAGTACTTC.

The chain couples TRBV14 to TRBJ2-5; weak D call: TRBD1 (5 bases). Germline CDR1 reads SGHDN; CDR2 reads FVKESK. The V gene lost 0 bases and the J gene lost 9 bases, with 11 bases spanning the gap. The CDR3 extends over 13 amino acids. The CDR3 reads CASSQETPRAQYF. In nucleotides, the CDR3 is TGTGCCAGCAGCCAAGAAACGCCCAGGGCCCAGTACTTC.